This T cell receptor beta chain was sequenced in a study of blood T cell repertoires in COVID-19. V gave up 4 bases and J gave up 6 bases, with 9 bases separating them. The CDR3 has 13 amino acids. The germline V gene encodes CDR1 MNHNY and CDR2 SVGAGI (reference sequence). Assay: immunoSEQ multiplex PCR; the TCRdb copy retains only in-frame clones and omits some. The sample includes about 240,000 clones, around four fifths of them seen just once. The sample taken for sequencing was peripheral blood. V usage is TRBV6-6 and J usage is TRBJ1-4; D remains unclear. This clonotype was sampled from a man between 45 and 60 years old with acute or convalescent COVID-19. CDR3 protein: CASSSNRYEKLFF. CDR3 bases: TGTGCCAGCAGTTCGAACCGGTATGAAAAACTGTTTTTT.